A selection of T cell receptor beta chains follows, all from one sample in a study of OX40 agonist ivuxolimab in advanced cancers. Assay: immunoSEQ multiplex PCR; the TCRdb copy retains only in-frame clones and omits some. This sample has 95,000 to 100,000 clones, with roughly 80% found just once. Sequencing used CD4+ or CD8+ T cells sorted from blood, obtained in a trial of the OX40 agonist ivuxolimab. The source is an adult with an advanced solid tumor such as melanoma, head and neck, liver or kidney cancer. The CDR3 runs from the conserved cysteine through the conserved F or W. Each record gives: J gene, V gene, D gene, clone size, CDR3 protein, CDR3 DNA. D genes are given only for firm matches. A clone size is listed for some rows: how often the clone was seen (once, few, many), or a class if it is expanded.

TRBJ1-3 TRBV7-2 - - CASSSGISGNTIYF TGTGCCAGCAGCTCCGGGATCAGTGGAAACACCATATATTTT
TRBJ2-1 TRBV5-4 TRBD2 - CASSSGLAGTNEQFF TGTGCCAGCAGCTCGGGACTAGCGGGGACAAATGAGCAGTTCTTC
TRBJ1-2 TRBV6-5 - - CASRDDRFYGYTF TGTGCCAGCAGAGACGACAGGTTCTATGGCTACACCTTC
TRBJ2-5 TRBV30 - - CAWVRKGQSRGTQYF TGTGCCTGGGTCCGAAAGGGGCAATCGCGGGGGACCCAGTACTTC
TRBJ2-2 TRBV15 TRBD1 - CATSGYPGTGGTGELFF TGTGCCACCAGCGGATACCCCGGGACAGGCGGGACCGGGGAGCTGTTTTTT
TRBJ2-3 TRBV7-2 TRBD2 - CASSFGGGRTDTQYF TGTGCCAGCAGCTTTGGCGGGGGGCGCACAGATACGCAGTATTTT
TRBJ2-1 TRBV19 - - CASSIDYGRNNEQFF TGTGCCAGTAGTATAGATTACGGAAGAAACAATGAGCAGTTCTTC
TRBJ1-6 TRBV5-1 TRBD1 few CASSIGPDRDNSPLHF TGCGCCAGCAGCATCGGACCGGACAGGGATAATTCACCCCTCCACTTT
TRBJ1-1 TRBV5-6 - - CASSSRTTEAFF TGTGCCAGCAGTTCGAGAACCACTGAAGCTTTCTTT
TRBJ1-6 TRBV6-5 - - CASRLQANNSPLHF TGTGCCAGCAGGTTACAAGCGAATAATTCACCCCTCCACTTT
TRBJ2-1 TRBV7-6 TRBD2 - CASSLLAGGNGEQFF TGTGCCAGCAGCTTGCTAGCGGGAGGGAATGGTGAGCAGTTCTTC
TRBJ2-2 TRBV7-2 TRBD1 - CASSPDRWSTGELFF TGTGCCAGCAGCCCGGACAGGTGGAGCACCGGGGAGCTGTTTTTT
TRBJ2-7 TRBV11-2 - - CASSLTGSLAGEQYF TGTGCCAGCAGCTTAACTGGGAGTTTGGCAGGCGAGCAGTACTTC
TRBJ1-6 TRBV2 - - CASKDFYNSPLHF TGTGCCAGCAAGGACTTCTATAATTCACCCCTCCACTTT
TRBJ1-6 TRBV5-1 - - CASSDLGRHYNSPLHF TGCGCCAGCAGCGACCTCGGACGGCACTATAATTCACCCCTCCACTTT
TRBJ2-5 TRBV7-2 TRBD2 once CASSPLARYQETQYF TGTGCCAGCAGCCCACTAGCGAGGTACCAAGAGACCCAGTACTTC
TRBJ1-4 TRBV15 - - CATTNRRALANEKLFF TGTGCCACCACCAATCGACGGGCCTTAGCTAATGAAAAACTGTTTTTT
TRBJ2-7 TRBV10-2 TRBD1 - CASSSLRGYSEQYF TGCGCCAGCAGTTCTCTCAGGGGGTATAGCGAGCAGTACTTC
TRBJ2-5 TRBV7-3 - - CASSLAGFQETQYF TGTGCCAGCAGCTTAGCGGGGTTCCAAGAGACCCAGTACTTC
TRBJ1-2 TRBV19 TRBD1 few CASSMTGYGYTF TGTGCCAGTAGTATGACAGGGTATGGCTACACCTTC
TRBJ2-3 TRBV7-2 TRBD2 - CASSFQRGLTDTQYF TGTGCCAGCAGCTTCCAGCGGGGGCTCACAGATACGCAGTATTTT
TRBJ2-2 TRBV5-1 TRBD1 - CASSHRDRGGTGELFF TGCGCCAGCAGCCACCGGGACAGGGGAGGAACCGGGGAGCTGTTTTTT
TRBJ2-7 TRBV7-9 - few CASSLHTYEQYF TGTGCCAGCAGCCTGCATACCTACGAGCAGTACTTC
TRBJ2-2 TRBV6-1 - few CASRTGTGELFF TGTGCCAGCAGAACGGGGACCGGGGAGCTGTTTTTT
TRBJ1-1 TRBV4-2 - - CASSQGSGENTEAFF TGTGCCAGCAGCCAAGGTTCGGGCGAGAACACTGAAGCTTTCTTT
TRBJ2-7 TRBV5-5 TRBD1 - CASSLALDRSYEQYF TGTGCCAGCAGCTTGGCCTTGGACAGGTCATACGAGCAGTACTTC
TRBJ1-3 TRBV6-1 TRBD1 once CASSPGQAGNTIYF TGTGCCAGCAGTCCTGGACAGGCTGGAAACACCATATATTTT
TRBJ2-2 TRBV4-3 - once CASSQADLGRPGELFF TGCGCCAGCAGCCAAGCTGATTTGGGACGTCCCGGGGAGCTGTTTTTT
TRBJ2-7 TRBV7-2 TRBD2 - CASSLAGGTSYEQYF TGTGCCAGCAGCTTAGCGGGAGGGACCTCCTACGAGCAGTACTTC
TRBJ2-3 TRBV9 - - CASSVSWAGDTQYF TGTGCCAGCAGCGTTTCCTGGGCTGGGGATACGCAGTATTTT
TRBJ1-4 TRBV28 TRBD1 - CASSLLGQPGANEKLFF TGTGCCAGCAGTCTCCTGGGACAGCCAGGGGCTAATGAAAAACTGTTTTTT
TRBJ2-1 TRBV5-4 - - CASSAGLGIPEQFF TGTGCCAGCAGCGCAGGGTTAGGGATCCCTGAGCAGTTCTTC
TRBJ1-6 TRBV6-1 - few CASSVTGTDSPLHF TGTGCCAGCAGCGTAACAGGGACGGATTCACCCCTCCACTTT
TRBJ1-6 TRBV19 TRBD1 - CASSLEPGQLINSPLHF TGTGCCAGTAGTCTTGAGCCGGGACAGCTAATTAATTCACCCCTCCACTTT
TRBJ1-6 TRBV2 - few CASSEMAGKSPLHF TGTGCCAGCAGTGAAATGGCAGGGAAATCACCCCTCCACTTT
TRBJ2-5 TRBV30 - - CAWTPPGPVRTQYF TGTGCCTGGACCCCCCCCGGGCCGGTTCGGACCCAGTACTTC
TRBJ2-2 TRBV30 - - CAWSVRGGELFF TGTGCCTGGAGTGTACGGGGCGGGGAGCTGTTTTTT
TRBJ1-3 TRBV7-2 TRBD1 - CASSLGGQFSGNTIYF TGTGCCAGCAGCTTAGGGGGACAGTTCTCTGGAAACACCATATATTTT
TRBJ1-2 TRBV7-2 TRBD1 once CASSSTGGHYGYTF TGTGCCAGCAGCTCAACAGGGGGCCACTATGGCTACACCTTC
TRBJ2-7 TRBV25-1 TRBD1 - CASSPANRGTYEQYF TGTGCCAGCAGCCCCGCCAACAGGGGGACCTACGAGCAGTACTTC
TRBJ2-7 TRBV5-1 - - CASSLDSAYEQYF TGCGCCAGCAGCTTAGACAGTGCCTACGAGCAGTACTTC
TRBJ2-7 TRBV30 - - CAWSASTGRLYF TGTGCCTGGAGTGCCTCGACAGGGAGGCTGTACTTC